A single sample is the source of the 6 T cell receptor beta chains below, sequenced in a study of long-term antiretroviral therapy in people with HIV. Investigators performed immunoSEQ version v3.0 at survey level. Clones were sequenced by immunoSEQ multiplex PCR, and TCRdb holds only the in-frame ones, with some missing. In the table there are around 25,000 clones, over 70% of which are singletons. The sequences come from unsorted PBMCs, collected 1.1 years before starting antiretroviral therapy. The receptors derive from a woman in her 30s with HIV.

This CDR3 reads CASSPPIVTGELFF. The CDR3 DNA follows: TGTGCCAGCTCACCACCGATCGTAACCGGGGAGCTGTTTTTT. The chain uses TRBV18 and TRBJ2-2; D call uncertain. Trimming shortened V by 0 bases and J by 5 bases, and 7 bases separated the two germline ends. The CDR3 sequence is 14 residues long. The germline CDR1 and CDR2 sequences are KGHSH and LQKENI.

The CDR3 here is CASSDSWTGGYGYGYTF. The CDR3 bases are TGTGCCAGCAGTGACTCGTGGACAGGGGGATACGGCTATGGCTACACCTTC. The J gene is TRBJ1-2, the V gene TRBV6-4, with 10 bases lining up with TRBD1. The germline gives CDR1 MRHNA, CDR2 SNTAGT. This CDR3 is built from 17 residues. V lost 0 bases to trimming and J lost 4 bases; unmatched junction nucleotides: 8.

This chain links TRBV18 with TRBJ2-2, with 9 bases matching TRBD2. The CDR3 has 16 residues. The V gene end was trimmed by 6 bases and the J gene end by 0 bases; junction bases not matched to a gene: 5. Germline V gene sequence: CDR1 KGHSH, CDR2 LQKENI. CDR3 region: CASSRGGAANTGELFF. For the CDR3, the DNA is TGTGCCAGCTCCCGCGGGGGGGCCGCGAACACCGGGGAGCTGTTTTTT. Based on the CDR3 plus reference TRBV18 and TRBJ2-2, the full variable domain is NAGVMQNPRHLVRRRGQEARLRCSPMKGHSHVYWYRQLPEEGLKFMVYLQKENIIDESGMPKERFSAEFPKEGPSILRIQQVVRGDSAAYFCASSRGGAANTGELFFGEGSRLTVL.

The V call is TRBV28, the J call TRBJ2-3; unclear D gene. This CDR3 has 14 residues. Trimming pared 5 bases from V and 5 bases from J, leaving 14 bases between. Germline V lookup: CDR1 MDHEN, CDR2 SYDVKM. The CDR3 here is CASSPRTRGDTQYF. CDR3 in DNA: TGTGCCAGCAGTCCCCGAACACGAGGAGATACGCAGTATTTT. Full variable domain (remainder filled in from reference TRBV28 and TRBJ2-3): DVKVTQSSRYLVKRTGEKVFLECVQDMDHENMFWYRQDPGLGLRLIYFSYDVKMKEKGDIPEGYSVSREKKERFSLILESASTNQTSMYLCASSPRTRGDTQYFGPGTRLTVL.

The chain has TRBV30 and TRBJ2-5; D remains ambiguous. V lost 2 bases and J lost 0, with 7 bases in between. The CDR3 is 13 residues long. Germline V gene data show CDR1 as GTSNPN and CDR2 as SVGIG (reference sequence). CDR3 loop: CAWSRKYQETQYF. The CDR3, as DNA: TGTGCCTGGAGTAGAAAGTACCAAGAGACCCAGTACTTC. The full variable domain, in which reference TRBV30 and TRBJ2-5 provide the parts outside the CDR3, is SQTIHQWPATLVQPVGSPLSLECTVEGTSNPNLYWYRQAAGRGLQLLFYSVGIGQISSEVPQNLSASRPQDRQFILSSKKLLLSDSGFYLCAWSRKYQETQYFGPGTRLLVL.

The V call is TRBV14, the J call TRBJ1-2; D remains ambiguous. Germline CDR1 is SGHDN and CDR2 is FVKESK. There are 13 residues in the CDR3. Trimming shortened V by 0 bases and J by 5 bases, and 7 bases separated the two germline ends. For the CDR3, the DNA is TGTGCCAGCAGCCAAGACGGAACTTATGGCTACACCTTC. Translated, it gives CASSQDGTYGYTF.